These 10 T cell receptor beta chains were all obtained from the same sample, sequenced in a study of T cell responses to AZD1222 COVID-19 vaccine. Assay used: immunoSEQ multiplex PCR; TCRdb lists only in-frame clones, some missing. The sample gives around 150,000 clones, just over 90% of which show up once; approximately 2% is in the top ten. Specimen: peripheral blood, collected 28 days after the second AZD1222 dose. These receptor sequences come from an adult who received the AZD1222 COVID-19 vaccine.

V and J are TRBV6-5 and TRBJ1-5; unclear D gene. The germline V gene encodes CDR1 MNHEY and CDR2 SVGAGI. V dropped 2 bases and J dropped 5 bases, with 7 bases sitting between them. The CDR3 length is 13 residues. The CDR3 nucleotides read TGTGCCAGCAGTTACGGTCGCGATCAGCCCCAGCATTTT. This codes for CASSYGRDQPQHF.

This clone was observed a handful of times. The rearrangement links TRBV2 to TRBJ1-5; 7 positions match TRBD1. V shed 6 bases, J shed 1 base, and the junction held 3 bases outside the gene matches. CDR1 SNHLY and CDR2 FYNNEI come from the germline V gene. The CDR3 runs to 14 residues. CDR3 in amino acids: CASSQQGSNQPQHF. CDR3 nucleotides: TGTGCCAGCAGCCAACAGGGGAGCAATCAGCCCCAGCATTTT.

The chain carries TRBV6-5 and TRBJ2-7; TRBD1 might be the D (7 bases). V lost 4 bases, J lost 7 bases, and 17 bases lay in between. Germline CDR1 is MNHEY and CDR2 is SVGAGI. This CDR3 contains 14 residues. CDR3 bases: TGTGCCAGCAGTTGGCAGGGGGGATCGGAGGAGCAGTACTTC. Amino acid sequence: CASSWQGGSEEQYF.

The rearrangement links TRBV23-1 to TRBJ1-5; 7 nucleotides agree with TRBD1. TRBV23-1 is given ORF status, its function remaining uncertain. V dropped 6 bases and J dropped 6; count of bases not matched to a gene: 11. CDR3 length: 15 amino acids. The CDR3 sequence: CASSYRQGIGQPQHF. DNA of the CDR3: TGCGCCAGCAGCTACAGACAGGGTATAGGTCAGCCCCAGCATTTT.

This chain's CDR3 is CASSLSIGGTAFF. DNA for the CDR3: TGTGCCAGCAGTTTATCGATAGGGGGCACAGCTTTCTTT. This chain joins TRBV27 and TRBJ1-1, with TRBD1 matching over 7 bases. The CDR3 is 13 amino acids. In germline, CDR1 is MNHEY, CDR2 SMNVEV (reference sequence). V shed 0 bases, J shed 10 bases, and the junction held 5 bases outside the gene matches.

J is TRBJ1-1 and V is TRBV6-4; D gene unclear. The length of the CDR3 is 13 residues. Germline lookup yields CDR1 MRHNA and CDR2 SNTAGT. V was pared by 8 bases and J by 1 base, with 11 bases between. This chain's CDR3 is CASAARPNTEAFF. CDR3 nucleotide sequence: TGTGCCAGCGCGGCCCGGCCGAACACTGAAGCTTTCTTT.

V usage is TRBV15 and J usage is TRBJ1-2; no clear D. The CDR3 runs 18 residues. The V gene lost 4 bases and the J gene lost 0 bases, with 21 bases spanning the gap. CDR1 and CDR2 (germline): LNHNV, YYDKDF (reference sequence). CDR3 residues: CATSIDPNSPQANYGYTF. CDR3 in DNA: TGTGCCACCAGCATAGATCCGAACAGTCCCCAAGCTAACTATGGCTACACCTTC.

V and J are TRBV15 and TRBJ2-7; D gene ambiguous. This CDR3 region has 14 residues. V lost 1 base and J lost 3, with 10 bases in between. The germline CDR1 and CDR2 sequences are LNHNV and YYDKDF (reference sequence). This chain's CDR3 is CATSRALGLYEQYF. The CDR3 DNA reads TGTGCCACCAGCAGAGCCTTAGGGCTCTACGAGCAGTACTTC. The variable domain in full, with the rest retrieved from reference TRBV15 and TRBJ2-7, is DAMVIQNPRYQVTQFGKPVTLSCSQTLNHNVMYWYQQKSSQAPKLLFHYYDKDFNNEADTPDNFQSRRPNTSFCFLDIRSPGLGDTAMYLCATSRALGLYEQYFGPGTRLTVT.

This chain links TRBV2 with TRBJ2-2, with D perhaps TRBD2 (5 bases). The CDR3 loop spans 13 amino acids. Germline V gene lookup returns CDR1 SNHLY and CDR2 FYNNEI. V dropped 5 bases and J dropped 4 bases, with 8 bases sitting between them. CDR3: CASSLLGTGELFF. The CDR3 nucleotides are TGTGCCAGCAGTTTACTAGGCACCGGGGAGCTGTTTTTT. The full variable domain, rest sourced from reference TRBV2 and TRBJ2-2, is EPEVTQTPSHQVTQMGQEVILRCVPISNHLYFYWYRQILGQKVEFLVSFYNNEISEKSEIFDDQFSVERPDGSNFTLKIRSTKLEDSAMYFCASSLLGTGELFFGEGSRLTVL.

The chain uses TRBV19 and TRBJ1-5; D possibly corresponds to TRBD1 (5 bases). The CDR3 runs 15 residues. V lost 4 bases to trimming and J lost 1 base, with 11 bases between them. In germline, CDR1 is LNHDA, CDR2 SQIVND (reference sequence). CDR3 sequence (DNA): TGTGCCAGTAGTAGCGTGGGGGGGAGCAATCAGCCCCAGCATTTT. Amino acid sequence: CASSSVGGSNQPQHF. Filled out from reference TRBV19 and TRBJ1-5, the complete variable domain reads DGGITQSPKYLFRKEGQNVTLSCEQNLNHDAMYWYRQDPGQGLRLIYYSQIVNDFQKGDIAEGYSVSREKKESFPLTVTSAQKNPTAFYLCASSSVGGSNQPQHFGDGTRLSIL.